The subject of this entry is one T cell receptor (beta chain). Seattle's enrolled individuals joined amid active infection and were then monitored longitudinally. Profiled with immunoSEQ multiplex PCR; TCRdb holds only in-frame clones, not every one. Among about 260,000 clones listed, 80% to 95% were seen once. V dropped 6 bases and J dropped 4; count of bases not matched to a gene: 5. The length of the CDR3 is 14 residues. Per the germline V gene, CDR1 is MNHEY and CDR2 is SMNVEV (reference sequence). These data belong to a study of blood T cell repertoires in COVID-19. The overall study: PBMCs, B-cell-depleted T cells, or T cells were the source of the cDNA or gDNA that made up the material.

This TCR came from a person aged 18-29 years with COVID-19, enrolled during active disease. This chain connects TRBV27 to TRBJ2-1; 8 bases map to TRBD2. The material sequenced was peripheral blood. CDR3 amino acids: CASSALAGYNEQFF. DNA of the CDR3: TGTGCCAGCAGCGCCCTAGCGGGTTACAATGAGCAGTTCTTC.